The rows below give T cell receptor beta chains drawn from one sample of a study of shared clonotypes between healthy human individuals. Measured with immunoSEQ multiplex PCR; TCRdb has only the in-frame clones, and not every one. The repertoire holds over 750,000 clones, 90% to 98% seen once, with 0.2% to 0.25% in the top ten. Sequenced input: naive CD8+ T cells sorted from blood. The receptors were gathered from a man younger than 45 in good health. The CDR3 runs from the conserved cysteine through the conserved F or W. The D gene is left open where the match is weak. The size of a clone is reported for some rows only, either as once, few or many, or as a class for expanded clones.

cdr3_nt: TGCGCCAGCATGGGAAGCTACGAGCAGTACTTC; cdr3_aa: CASMGSYEQYF; j_call: TRBJ2-7; d_call: -; clone_size: -; v_call: TRBV10-2
cdr3_nt: TGCAGCGTTGTGGCAGATACGCAGTATTTT; cdr3_aa: CSVVADTQYF; j_call: TRBJ2-3; d_call: -; clone_size: -; v_call: TRBV29-1
cdr3_nt: TGTGCCAGTAGTACGACGGGGCTAGCGGGAACCCAAGAGACCCAGTACTTC; cdr3_aa: CASSTTGLAGTQETQYF; j_call: TRBJ2-5; d_call: TRBD2; clone_size: -; v_call: TRBV19
cdr3_nt: TGTGCCAGCAGCTTCACAGGGTCCATCTCTGGGGCCAACGTCCTGACTTTC; cdr3_aa: CASSFTGSISGANVLTF; j_call: TRBJ2-6; d_call: -; clone_size: -; v_call: TRBV7-9
cdr3_nt: TGTGCCAGCAGCTCAACAGGCTACGAGCAGTACTTC; cdr3_aa: CASSSTGYEQYF; j_call: TRBJ2-7; d_call: -; clone_size: -; v_call: TRBV5-6
cdr3_nt: TGCGCCAGCAGCCAGAGGGAATGGTATAGGCTAGCGGGAGTTAGGTACGAGCAGTACTTC; cdr3_aa: CASSQREWYRLAGVRYEQYF; j_call: TRBJ2-7; d_call: TRBD2; clone_size: -; v_call: TRBV4-1
cdr3_nt: TGTGCCAGCAACCACTATAACTATGGCTACACCTTC; cdr3_aa: CASNHYNYGYTF; j_call: TRBJ1-2; d_call: -; clone_size: -; v_call: TRBV6-1
cdr3_nt: TGTGCCAGCAGTACCGCCTACGAGCAGTACTTC; cdr3_aa: CASSTAYEQYF; j_call: TRBJ2-7; d_call: -; clone_size: -; v_call: TRBV6-5
cdr3_nt: TGTGCCAGCAGCACCGGGATGAACACTGAAGCTTTCTTT; cdr3_aa: CASSTGMNTEAFF; j_call: TRBJ1-1; d_call: -; clone_size: -; v_call: TRBV27
cdr3_nt: TGCGCCAGCAGCCAAGAACGATTACGAGATACGCAGTATTTT; cdr3_aa: CASSQERLRDTQYF; j_call: TRBJ2-3; d_call: -; clone_size: once; v_call: TRBV4-1
cdr3_nt: TGCGCCAGCAGCTTGGTTCCTAGCGGGAGACAGCACGAGCAGTACTTC; cdr3_aa: CASSLVPSGRQHEQYF; j_call: TRBJ2-7; d_call: TRBD2; clone_size: -; v_call: TRBV5-1
cdr3_nt: TGTGCCAGCAGCCCGGACTTCACCTACGAGCAGTACTTC; cdr3_aa: CASSPDFTYEQYF; j_call: TRBJ2-7; d_call: -; clone_size: -; v_call: TRBV9
cdr3_nt: TGTGCCAGCAGCCACGGACAGGACCTTAGCTCCTACAATGAGCAGTTCTTC; cdr3_aa: CASSHGQDLSSYNEQFF; j_call: TRBJ2-1; d_call: TRBD1; clone_size: -; v_call: TRBV7-9
cdr3_nt: TGCGCCAGCAGCGAGGCCGGGACAGGGATCTACGAGCAGTACTTC; cdr3_aa: CASSEAGTGIYEQYF; j_call: TRBJ2-7; d_call: TRBD1; clone_size: -; v_call: TRBV5-1
cdr3_nt: TGTGCCAGCTCAGTATACGGGACAGGGGATGGCTACACCTTC; cdr3_aa: CASSVYGTGDGYTF; j_call: TRBJ1-2; d_call: TRBD1; clone_size: once; v_call: TRBV18